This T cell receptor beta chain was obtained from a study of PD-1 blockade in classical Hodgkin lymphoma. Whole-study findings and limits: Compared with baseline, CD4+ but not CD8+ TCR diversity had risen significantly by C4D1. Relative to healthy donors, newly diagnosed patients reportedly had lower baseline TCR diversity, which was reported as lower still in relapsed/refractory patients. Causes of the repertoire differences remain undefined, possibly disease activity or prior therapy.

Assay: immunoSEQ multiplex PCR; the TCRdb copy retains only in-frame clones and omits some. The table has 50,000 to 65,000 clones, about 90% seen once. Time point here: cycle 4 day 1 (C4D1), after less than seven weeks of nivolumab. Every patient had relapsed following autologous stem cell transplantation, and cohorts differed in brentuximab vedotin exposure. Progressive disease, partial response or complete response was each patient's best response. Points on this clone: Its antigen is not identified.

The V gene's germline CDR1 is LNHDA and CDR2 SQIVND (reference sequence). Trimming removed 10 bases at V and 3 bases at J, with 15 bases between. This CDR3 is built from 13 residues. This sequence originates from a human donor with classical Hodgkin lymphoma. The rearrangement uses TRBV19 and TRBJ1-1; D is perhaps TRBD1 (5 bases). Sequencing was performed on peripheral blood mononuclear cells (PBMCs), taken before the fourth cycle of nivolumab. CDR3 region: CATLRARDTEAFF. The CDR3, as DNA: TGTGCCACTTTACGGGCCAGGGACACTGAAGCTTTCTTT.